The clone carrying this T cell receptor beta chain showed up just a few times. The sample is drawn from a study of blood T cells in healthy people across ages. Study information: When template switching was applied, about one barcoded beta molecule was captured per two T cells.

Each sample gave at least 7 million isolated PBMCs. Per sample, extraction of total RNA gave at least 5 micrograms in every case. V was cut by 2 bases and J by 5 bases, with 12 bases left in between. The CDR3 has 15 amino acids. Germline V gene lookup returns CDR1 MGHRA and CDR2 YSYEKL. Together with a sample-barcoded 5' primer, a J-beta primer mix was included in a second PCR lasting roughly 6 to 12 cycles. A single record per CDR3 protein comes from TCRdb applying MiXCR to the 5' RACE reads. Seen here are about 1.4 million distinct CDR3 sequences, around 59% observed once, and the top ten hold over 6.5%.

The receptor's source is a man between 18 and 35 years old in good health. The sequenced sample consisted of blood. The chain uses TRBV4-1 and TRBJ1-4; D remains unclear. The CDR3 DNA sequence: TGCGCCAGCAGCCAATTTACAGCGGCAAATGAAAAACTGTTTTTT. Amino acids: CASSQFTAANEKLFF.